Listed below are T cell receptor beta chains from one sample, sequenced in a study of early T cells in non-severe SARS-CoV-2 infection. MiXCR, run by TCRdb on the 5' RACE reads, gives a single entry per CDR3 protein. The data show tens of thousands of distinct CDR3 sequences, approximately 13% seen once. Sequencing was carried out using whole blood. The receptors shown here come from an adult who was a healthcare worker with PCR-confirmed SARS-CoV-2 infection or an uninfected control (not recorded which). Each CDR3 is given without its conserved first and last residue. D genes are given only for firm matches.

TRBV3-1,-,ASSSGAHGYT
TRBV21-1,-,ASSKGRGRPNIQY
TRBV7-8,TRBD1,ASSRDRGRTDTQY
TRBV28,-,ASSLISGPGANVLT
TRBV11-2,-,ASSLVSSNEQF
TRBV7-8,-,ASSVDRLGAGYEQY
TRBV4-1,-,ASSYGPLSNQPQH
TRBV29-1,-,SVSGGITDTQY
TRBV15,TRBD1,ATSRARQGMDEQF
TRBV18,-,ASSPVQGSTDTQY
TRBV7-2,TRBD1,ASSQQGAINEQF
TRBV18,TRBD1,ASSPTSSGGGTEAF
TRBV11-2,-,ASSSDWAGELF
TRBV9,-,ASSPLKGPGHPRDYGYT
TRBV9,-,RSEDYSNEQY
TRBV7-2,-,ASSLRAQGINEKLF